This TCR beta chain was captured in a study of cytomegalovirus exposure and HLA in healthy donors. Study-wide background: Some 85 million unique TCRs, all from HLA-typed donors, were included in an early release of the data. Findings and caveats of the study: Association of a missense DCLRE1C variant with TCR beta V- and J-gene trimming was reported in a later analysis. Equally common other TCR beta chains were less clonally expanded than HLA-associated ones, a later analysis found. Earlier analysis looked at TCR beta V segments, and most were productive about 90% or about 30% of the time.

V lost 4 bases, J lost 1 base, and 5 bases stayed unmatched. The CDR3 loop spans 15 amino acids. Germline V lookup: CDR1 LGHNA, CDR2 YSLEER. PCR amplification relied on 60 Vbeta primers (plus 13 Jbeta primers). Profiling relied on immunoSEQ multiplex PCR, and the TCRdb table lists in-frame clones only, not all of them. The sample has about 130,000 clones; roughly three quarters are singletons. Notes on this clone: Its cognate antigen is unknown.

The source is a man younger than 40 in good health and CMV-seropositive. The chain couples TRBV4-3 to TRBJ2-7, with TRBD1 matching over 9 bases. Sequencing was done on a sample of PBMCs. CDR3 nucleotide sequence: TGCGCCAGCAGCCCGCGACAGGGGGGGTCCTACGAGCAGTACTTC. Its protein product is CASSPRQGGSYEQYF.